This T cell receptor (beta chain) is from a study of tumor-infiltrating T cells and Merkel cell polyomavirus (dated by TCRdb to about 2017). Regarding the complete study: CD8+ T cells specific for the Merkel cell polyomavirus KLL epitope were examined in Merkel cell carcinoma patients. Patients received varied, non-standardized therapies including chemotherapy, radiation and immunotherapies. In the whole study, one tumor sample was a frozen nodal tumor digest, and another tumor sample was a flash-frozen core biopsy of a metastasis. Patients presented at varying disease stages and were followed for a median of about three years, with a range of 1. The majority of whole-tumor samples consisted of approximately 23-micron curls cut from formalin-fixed, paraffin-embedded tissue blocks. TRB sequencing covered KLL-tetramer-sorted cells from blood or tumor-infiltrating lymphocytes in approximately 15 samples, plus 12 matched whole-tumor samples. Broader findings and caveats from the paper: Because the study covered only a single viral epitope, T cells targeting other Merkel cell polyomavirus epitopes were not captured. KLL-specific TRB repertoires were diverse and largely private, with only one public clonotype among a few hundred unique sequences, shared by two patients. A higher fraction of KLL-specific T cells within tumors (about 1.8-20% versus about 0-0.15%) was associated with significantly better MCC-specific survival. One limitation of the study is the small sample size (n of about twelve patients). A greater number of unique KLL-specific clonotypes in tumors (roughly 5-108 vs 0-3) was associated with a significant advantage in MCC-specific survival (P = 0.0051).

Libraries were made using the immunoSEQ multiplex PCR assay. Genomic DNA extraction, TRB sequencing and normalization were performed by Adaptive Biotechnologies (Seattle, WA). The authors processed their data as follows. To compute clonality, the Shannon entropy of productive TRB sequences was normalized by log2 of unique productive sequences and then subtracted from one. KLL-specific clonotypes in tumors were identified by matching TCRbeta CDR3 amino acid sequences to those from the tetramer-sorted sample of each patient. The clones in this table, taken by TCRdb from immuneACCESS, are in-frame only. Not every clone is retained; where verified, under half of the shortfall comes from an unresolved V gene, and the cause of the rest is unknown. V and J calls and clone size are given by that table; D and trimming were obtained from the DNA. The sample data list 24,000 or so clones, and around nine tenths of these were observed just once. Together, the top ten hold 2.5% to 3% of the sample.

Robust positive staining for Merkel cell polyomavirus Large T antigen was observed by immunohistochemistry in the tumors of all patients. Approximately eleven Merkel cell carcinoma patients with robust KLL-tetramer+ populations, above 0.04% of CD8+ T cells, in blood and/or cultured TIL were included. All patients were Caucasian, with a median age of approximately 69 years and a range of about 45 to 85 years. Lymph node tumors were analyzed for patients with unknown primaries who presented with nodal disease, or when insufficient primary tissue was available. The CDR3 spans 14 residues, from the cysteine through the phenylalanine. Only the CDR3 part of the read is kept: 42 bases, read in frame from the first base. Per the germline V gene, SGDLS is the CDR1 and YYNGEE is the CDR2. V drops 5 bases and J drops 5 bases, leaving 16 bases in between. As for this clone: Its antigen is not yet known. Base qualities are not recorded, but no much larger clone differs from it by a single base.

This TCR came from a man between 45 and 60 years old with Merkel cell carcinoma. Sequencing was performed on lymph node tissue. The receptor chain draws on TRBV9 and TRBJ1-2; the D segment could be TRBD1, given 5 matching bases. The CDR3 in this case is CASSGGEYFYGYTF. The nucleotide sequence is TGTGCCAGCAGTGGGGGGGAGTACTTTTATGGCTACACCTTC.